Listed below are T cell receptor beta chains from one sample, sequenced in a study of CD8 T cells in ankylosing spondylitis. TCRdb processed the 5' RACE reads anew with MiXCR; each CDR3 protein has one entry. The table shows under 850,000 distinct CDR3 sequences, with over 15% occurring only once. Material for sequencing was blood, either unsorted or a sorted T cell fraction (not recorded which). Every receptor here comes from a male donor with ankylosing spondylitis. Both conserved end residues are trimmed from each CDR3. Each record gives: J gene, CDR3 length, V gene, CDR3 protein.

TRBJ2-4	12	TRBV5-1	ASSAGQGGNIQY
TRBJ2-7	14	TRBV13	ASSHSTGASSYEQY
TRBJ2-5	12	TRBV7-9	ASSASRTSETQY
TRBJ2-7	14	TRBV11-2	ASSLVVRVPPYEQY
TRBJ2-1	19	TRBV6-2/TRBV6-3	ASSYSNYGLAGEGSYNEQF
TRBJ2-2	16	TRBV9	ASSAGTSGRRGTGELF
TRBJ2-1	16	TRBV3-1	ASSLPGTSGRTYNEQF
TRBJ2-5	12	TRBV12-3/TRBV12-4	ASSPTGLGETQY
TRBJ2-3	11	TRBV12-3/TRBV12-4	ASTSEGADTQY
TRBJ2-2	12	TRBV24-1	ATSQGQGAGELF
TRBJ2-1	16	TRBV5-1	ASSLAWQGLAGPNEQF
TRBJ2-7	14	TRBV3-1	ASSQGGLAGAYEQY
TRBJ2-5	12	TRBV7-9	ASSYETNQETQY
TRBJ2-1	15	TRBV2	ASSEIFGPGGRDEQF
TRBJ2-7	14	TRBV5-5	ASSSRTSGAVYEQY
TRBJ2-2	15	TRBV5-6	ASSSRSRGINTGELF
TRBJ2-5	12	TRBV6-1	ASSQGVGAETQY
TRBJ1-1	13	TRBV7-3	ASSEDGARDTEAF
TRBJ2-7	14	TRBV5-1	ASSQGLAGVDYEQY
TRBJ1-1	12	TRBV6-5	ASSLAVGNTEAF
TRBJ2-5	14	TRBV20-1	SARDIRGPYQETQY
TRBJ2-7	12	TRBV7-8	ASSLALQGGEQY
TRBJ2-7	13	TRBV29-1	SALGLAGPNYEQY
TRBJ2-2	14	TRBV5-6	ATKDRGRGNTGELF
TRBJ2-2	16	TRBV27	ASSSHRGLAANTGELF
TRBJ2-1	10	TRBV5-1	ASRGQDNEQF
TRBJ2-3	13	TRBV2	ASSEAGRGTDTQY
TRBJ1-5	14	TRBV20-1	SARERTVYSNQPQH
TRBJ2-5	15	TRBV24-1	ATSGSVTGGGLETQY
TRBJ1-4	14	TRBV5-1	ASSSGGGATNEKLF
TRBJ2-1	14	TRBV20-1	SARGASPSSYNEQF
TRBJ2-3	12	TRBV7-8	ASSLTDTTDTQY